These 17 T cell receptor beta chains originate from one sample sequenced in a study of blood T cell repertoires in COVID-19. The method was immunoSEQ multiplex PCR; TCRdb's version includes in-frame clones alone and lacks a portion of them. The sample has under 450,000 clones; about 90% are singletons. The sample was PBMCs or T cells enriched from blood (not recorded which). These receptors all come from a woman under 40 who had recovered from COVID-19.

This sequence joins TRBV5-1 and TRBJ2-1, with TRBD2 identical over 8 bases. V was pared by 2 bases and J by 5 bases, with 3 bases of the junction left unmatched. CDR1 and CDR2 from the germline V gene are SGHRS and YFSETQ. CDR3 length: 14 residues. CDR3 loop: CASSLAGANNEQFF. CDR3 nucleotides: TGCGCCAGCAGCTTAGCGGGAGCTAACAATGAGCAGTTCTTC.

This CDR3 is CASSLLQGVTEAFF. For the CDR3, the DNA is TGTGCCAGCAGCCTATTACAGGGGGTCACTGAAGCTTTCTTT. The rearrangement uses TRBV7-9 and TRBJ1-1; 8 bases align to TRBD1. In germline, CDR1 is SEHNR, CDR2 FQNEAQ (reference sequence). CDR3 length: 14 amino acids. Trimming removed 5 bases from V and 4 bases from J; junction bases left unmatched: 6.

The chain has TRBV11-2 and TRBJ1-1; 8 bases match TRBD1. CDR3 length: 14 amino acids. Germline V lookup: CDR1 SGHAT, CDR2 FQNNGV. Trimming took 6 bases from V and 1 from J; bases not matched to a gene: 4. The CDR3 protein is CASRNGQGNTEAFF. The CDR3 coding sequence is TGTGCCAGCAGAAACGGACAGGGGAACACTGAAGCTTTCTTT.

The chain couples TRBV4-2 to TRBJ2-1, with no clear D. The germline gives CDR1 LGHNA, CDR2 YNFKEQ. V gave up 4 bases and J gave up 7 bases, with 11 bases separating them. The CDR3 is made up of 13 amino acids. The CDR3 DNA reads as TGTGCCAGCAGCCCAAACCCCCGGAATGAGCAGTTCTTC. Its translation: CASSPNPRNEQFF.

The rearrangement joins TRBV9 to TRBJ2-2; no reliable D call. V dropped 1 base and J dropped 7 bases, with 5 bases sitting between them. The germline V gene has CDR1 SGDLS and CDR2 YYNGEE. The length of the CDR3 is 12 residues. CDR3 DNA: TGTGCCAGCAGCGTATATCGCGGGGAGCTGTTTTTT. Translating gives CASSVYRGELFF.

The V call is TRBV2, the J call TRBJ1-1; TRBD1 might be the D (6 bases). Trimming took off 8 bases at V and 0 bases at J, with 16 bases between the two ends. Germline values: CDR1 SNHLY, CDR2 FYNNEI. This CDR3 has 15 residues. DNA for the CDR3: TGTGCCAGCCTACAGGGCTGGGGGATGAACACTGAAGCTTTCTTT. Translation gives CASLQGWGMNTEAFF.

This clone was recorded once. The chain recombines TRBV15 with TRBJ1-4, with D possibly matching TRBD1 (5 bases). The CDR3 is 16 amino acids. Trimming cost V 0 bases and J 8 bases, with 16 bases left between them. CDR1 is LNHNV, CDR2 YYDKDF, per germline (reference sequence). CDR3 loop: CATSRDKTGPSEKLFF. CDR3 DNA: TGTGCCACCAGCAGAGATAAAACAGGTCCTTCAGAAAAACTGTTTTTT.

The gene calls are TRBV28 and TRBJ2-7, with a weak D call TRBD1 (5 bases). Germline assignment: CDR1 MDHEN and CDR2 SYDVKM. Trimming removed 4 bases at V and 5 bases at J, with 9 bases between. The CDR3 runs to 12 residues. The CDR3 here is CASSSQGHEQYF. The CDR3 DNA follows: TGTGCCAGCAGTTCCCAGGGTCACGAGCAGTACTTC.

The chain couples TRBV2 to TRBJ1-1; TRBD1 agrees at 7 bases. Trimming at V came to 6 bases and at J to 5 bases, leaving 6 bases not matched to a gene. From germline, CDR1 is SNHLY and CDR2 FYNNEI. The CDR3 is 13 residues long. As DNA, the CDR3 is TGTGCCAGCAGCTGGGACAGAATTACTGAAGCTTTCTTT. Protein sequence: CASSWDRITEAFF.

The chain recombines TRBV3-1 (or the pseudogene TRBV3-2) with TRBJ2-7; D not resolved. CDR1 and CDR2 (germline): LGHDT, YNNKEL (reference sequence). V lost 8 bases, J lost 2 bases, and 16 bases lay in between. The CDR3 contains 14 residues. The CDR3 DNA sequence: TGTGCCAGCCGGATGAGAGGTCTTCCCTACGAGCAGTACTTC. Translating gives CASRMRGLPYEQYF.

The J gene is TRBJ1-1, the V gene TRBV6-5, with D tentatively TRBD1 (6 bases). The V gene lost 10 bases and the J gene lost 4 bases, with 16 bases spanning the gap. This CDR3 region has 13 residues. Germline loops: CDR1 MNHEY, CDR2 SVGAGI. The CDR3 reads CAMQGGWGTEAFF. CDR3 nucleotides: TGTGCCATGCAAGGGGGTTGGGGCACTGAAGCTTTCTTT.

The CDR3 sequence is CASSLSTAGAITGELFF. CDR3 DNA sequence: TGTGCCAGCAGCCTCTCTACAGCGGGAGCGATCACCGGGGAGCTGTTTTTT. The chain uses TRBV5-4 and TRBJ2-2; 8 bases line up with TRBD2. CDR1 and CDR2 (germline): SGHNT, YYREEE (reference sequence). The CDR3 has 17 residues. The J segment lost 4 bases and the V segment lost 4 bases, leaving 12 bases of the junction unmatched.

The chain couples TRBV3-1 (or the pseudogene TRBV3-2) to TRBJ1-1; maybe TRBD1 (5 bases). The ends were cut back, 4 bases at V and 1 base at J, with 13 bases in the middle. Germline V gene sequence: CDR1 LGHDT, CDR2 YNNKEL (reference sequence). The CDR3 spans 15 residues. This CDR3 reads CASSRDGASNTEAFF. DNA for the CDR3: TGTGCCAGCAGCCGAGATGGGGCCTCGAACACTGAAGCTTTCTTT.

CDR3 bases: TGTGCCAGCAGTTCAGTTCCGTTCAATGGCTACACCTTC. Translation: CASSSVPFNGYTF. The chain has TRBV11-1 and TRBJ1-2; D gene unclear. Germline V gives CDR1 SGHAT, CDR2 FQDESV (reference sequence). The CDR3 length is 13 residues. Trimming shortened V by 6 bases and J by 6 bases, and 14 bases separated the two germline ends.

The gene calls are TRBV19 and TRBJ1-1, with TRBD1 matching over 8 bases. Germline V gene sequence: CDR1 LNHDA, CDR2 SQIVND (reference sequence). Trimming removed 1 base from V and 2 bases from J; junction bases left unmatched: 6. There are 16 residues in the CDR3. The CDR3 is CASSIGPGTGNTEAFF. The CDR3 DNA is TGTGCCAGTAGTATAGGCCCAGGGACAGGCAACACTGAAGCTTTCTTT.

This clone was detected many times. The chain joins TRBV9 to TRBJ2-3; 8 bases are shared with TRBD2. The trim removed 4 bases at V and 4 bases at J, leaving 8 bases unmatched. CDR1 and CDR2 from the germline V gene are SGDLS and YYNGEE. CDR3 length equals 15 residues. The CDR3 DNA follows: TGTGCCAGCAGCCCTAGGGGTAGCGGGGCAGATACGCAGTATTTT. This codes for CASSPRGSGADTQYF.

V is TRBV2 and J is TRBJ2-7; the D is unclear. With 7 bases removed from V and 0 bases from J, the gap between germline ends came to 7 bases. Germline CDR1 and CDR2: SNHLY and FYNNEI. The CDR3 is 12 residues long. CDR3 region: CASTGSSYEQYF. CDR3 coding DNA: TGTGCCAGCACCGGTAGCTCCTACGAGCAGTACTTC. The full variable domain, its missing parts supplied by reference TRBV2 and TRBJ2-7, is EPEVTQTPSHQVTQMGQEVILRCVPISNHLYFYWYRQILGQKVEFLVSFYNNEISEKSEIFDDQFSVERPDGSNFTLKIRSTKLEDSAMYFCASTGSSYEQYFGPGTRLTVT.